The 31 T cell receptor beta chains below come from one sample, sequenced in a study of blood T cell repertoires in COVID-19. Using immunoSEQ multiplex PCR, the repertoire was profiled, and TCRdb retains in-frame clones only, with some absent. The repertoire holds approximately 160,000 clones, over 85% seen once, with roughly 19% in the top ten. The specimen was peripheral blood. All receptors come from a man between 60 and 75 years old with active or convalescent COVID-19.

This chain's CDR3 is CASVPTGSPYEQYF. CDR3 in DNA: TGTGCCAGCGTACCAACCGGGTCCCCCTACGAGCAGTACTTC. The chain couples TRBV28 to TRBJ2-7; no clear D. Germline CDR1 MDHEN, CDR2 SYDVKM. V was clipped by 8 bases and J by 2 bases, with 16 bases between them. CDR3 size: 14 residues.

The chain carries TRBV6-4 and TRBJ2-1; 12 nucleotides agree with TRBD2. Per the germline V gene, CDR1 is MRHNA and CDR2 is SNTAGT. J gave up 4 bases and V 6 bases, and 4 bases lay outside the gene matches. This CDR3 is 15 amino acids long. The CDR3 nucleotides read TGTGCCAGCAGCTCCGGACTAGCGGGATACAATGAGCAGTTCTTC. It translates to CASSSGLAGYNEQFF.

DNA for the CDR3: TGTGCCAGCAGCCCAGGACACGGCAAGACCTCTGGAAACACCATATATTTT. Its translation: CASSPGHGKTSGNTIYF. This chain uses TRBV9 with TRBJ1-3; D may be TRBD1 (5 bases). Per the germline V gene, CDR1 is SGDLS and CDR2 is YYNGEE. V dropped 4 bases and J dropped 0 bases, with 17 bases sitting between them. The CDR3 runs to 17 residues.

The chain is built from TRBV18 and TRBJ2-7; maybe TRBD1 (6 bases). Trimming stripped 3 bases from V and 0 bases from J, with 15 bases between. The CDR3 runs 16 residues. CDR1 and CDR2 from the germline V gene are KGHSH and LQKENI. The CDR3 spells CASSPILQGSSYEQYF. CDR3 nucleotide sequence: TGTGCCAGCTCACCCATACTACAGGGATCCTCCTACGAGCAGTACTTC.

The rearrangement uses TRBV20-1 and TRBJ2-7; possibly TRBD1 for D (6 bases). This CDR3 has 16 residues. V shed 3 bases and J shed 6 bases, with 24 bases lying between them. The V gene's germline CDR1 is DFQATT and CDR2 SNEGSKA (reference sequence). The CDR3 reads CSASHPQGTRRVEQYF. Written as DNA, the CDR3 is TGCAGTGCTAGTCACCCCCAGGGGACCCGCCGGGTCGAGCAGTACTTC.

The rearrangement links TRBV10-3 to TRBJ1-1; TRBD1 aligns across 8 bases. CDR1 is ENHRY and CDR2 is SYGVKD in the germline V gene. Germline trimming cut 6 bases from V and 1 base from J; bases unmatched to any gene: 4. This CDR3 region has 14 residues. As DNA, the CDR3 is TGTGCCATCAGGCGGACAGGGCAGAACACTGAAGCTTTCTTT. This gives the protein CAIRRTGQNTEAFF.

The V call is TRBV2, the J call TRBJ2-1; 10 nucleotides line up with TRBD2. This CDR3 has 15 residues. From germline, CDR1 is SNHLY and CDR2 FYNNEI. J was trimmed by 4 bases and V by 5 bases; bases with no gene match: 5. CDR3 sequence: CASSKGLARYNEQFF. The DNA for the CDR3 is TGTGCCAGCAGTAAGGGACTAGCGAGATACAATGAGCAGTTCTTC.

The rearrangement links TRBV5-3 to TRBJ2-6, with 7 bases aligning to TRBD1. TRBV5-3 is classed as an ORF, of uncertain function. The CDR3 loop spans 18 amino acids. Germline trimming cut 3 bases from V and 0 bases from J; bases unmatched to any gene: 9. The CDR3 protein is CARSSGQDPFSGANVLTF. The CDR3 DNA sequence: TGTGCCAGAAGCTCAGGACAGGACCCTTTCTCTGGGGCCAACGTCCTGACTTTC.

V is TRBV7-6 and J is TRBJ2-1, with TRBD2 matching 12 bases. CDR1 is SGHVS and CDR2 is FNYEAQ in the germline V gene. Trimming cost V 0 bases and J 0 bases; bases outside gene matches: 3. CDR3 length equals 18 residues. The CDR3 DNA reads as TGTGCCAGCAGCTTAGCGTCTAGCGGGGGGGCCTCCTACAATGAGCAGTTCTTC. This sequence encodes CASSLASSGGASYNEQFF.

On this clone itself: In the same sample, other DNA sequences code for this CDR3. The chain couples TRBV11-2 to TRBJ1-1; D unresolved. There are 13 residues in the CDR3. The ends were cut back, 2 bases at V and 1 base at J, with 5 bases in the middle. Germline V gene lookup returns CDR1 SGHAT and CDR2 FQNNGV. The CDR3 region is CASSLRGNTEAFF. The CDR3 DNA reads TGTGCCAGCAGCTTACGGGGGAACACTGAAGCTTTCTTT.

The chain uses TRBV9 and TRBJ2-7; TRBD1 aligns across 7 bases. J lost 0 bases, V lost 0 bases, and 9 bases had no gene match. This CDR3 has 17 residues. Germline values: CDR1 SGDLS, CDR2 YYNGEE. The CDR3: CASSVAPGQPFSYEQYF. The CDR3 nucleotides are TGTGCCAGCAGCGTAGCTCCGGGACAGCCTTTCTCCTACGAGCAGTACTTC.

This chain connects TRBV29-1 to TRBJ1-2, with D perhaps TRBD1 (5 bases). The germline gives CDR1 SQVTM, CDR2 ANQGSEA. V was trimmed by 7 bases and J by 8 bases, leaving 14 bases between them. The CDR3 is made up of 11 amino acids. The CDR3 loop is CSAGGGGGYTF. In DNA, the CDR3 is TGCAGCGCCGGGGGGGGAGGCGGCTACACCTTC.

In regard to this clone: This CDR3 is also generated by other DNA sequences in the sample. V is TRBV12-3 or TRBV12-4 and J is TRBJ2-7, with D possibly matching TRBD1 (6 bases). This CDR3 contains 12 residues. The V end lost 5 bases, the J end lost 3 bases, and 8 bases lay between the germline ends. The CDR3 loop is CASSLDSYEQYF. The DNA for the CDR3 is TGTGCCAGCAGTCTGGACAGCTACGAGCAGTACTTC.

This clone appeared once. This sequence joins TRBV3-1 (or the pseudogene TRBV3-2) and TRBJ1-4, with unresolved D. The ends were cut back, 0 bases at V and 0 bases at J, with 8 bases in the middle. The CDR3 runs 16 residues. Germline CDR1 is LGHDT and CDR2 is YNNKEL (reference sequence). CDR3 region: CASSQDQASTNEKLFF. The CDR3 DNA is TGTGCCAGCAGCCAAGATCAAGCCTCAACTAATGAAAAACTGTTTTTT.

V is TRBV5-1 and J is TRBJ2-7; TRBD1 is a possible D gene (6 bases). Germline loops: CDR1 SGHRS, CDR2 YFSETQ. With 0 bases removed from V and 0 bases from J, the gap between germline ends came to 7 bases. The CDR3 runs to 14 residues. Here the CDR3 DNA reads TGCGCCAGCAGCTTGGCGACAGGCTCCTACGAGCAGTACTTC. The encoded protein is CASSLATGSYEQYF.

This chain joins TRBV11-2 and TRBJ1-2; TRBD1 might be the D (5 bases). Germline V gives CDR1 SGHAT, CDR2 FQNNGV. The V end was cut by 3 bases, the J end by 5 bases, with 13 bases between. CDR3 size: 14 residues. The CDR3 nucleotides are TGTGCCAGCAGCTTCCAACCCGGGACTTATGGCTACACCTTC. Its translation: CASSFQPGTYGYTF.

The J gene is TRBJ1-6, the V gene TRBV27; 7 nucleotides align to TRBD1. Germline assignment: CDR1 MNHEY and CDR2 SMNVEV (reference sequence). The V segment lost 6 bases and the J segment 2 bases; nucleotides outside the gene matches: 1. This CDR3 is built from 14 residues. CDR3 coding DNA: TGTGCCAGCAGACAGGGGCCCTATAATTCACCCCTCCACTTT. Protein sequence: CASRQGPYNSPLHF.

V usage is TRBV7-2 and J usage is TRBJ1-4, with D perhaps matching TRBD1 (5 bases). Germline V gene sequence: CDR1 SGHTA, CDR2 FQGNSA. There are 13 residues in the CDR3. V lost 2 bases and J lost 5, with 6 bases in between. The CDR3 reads CASSLNRNEKLFF. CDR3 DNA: TGTGCCAGCAGCTTAAACAGGAATGAAAAACTGTTTTTT.

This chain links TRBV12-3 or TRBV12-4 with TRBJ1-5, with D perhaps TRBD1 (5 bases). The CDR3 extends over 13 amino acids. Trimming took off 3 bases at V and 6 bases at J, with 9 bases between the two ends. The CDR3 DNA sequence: TGTGCCAGCAGTTTTCGGGGGACTCAGCCCCAGCATTTT. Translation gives CASSFRGTQPQHF.

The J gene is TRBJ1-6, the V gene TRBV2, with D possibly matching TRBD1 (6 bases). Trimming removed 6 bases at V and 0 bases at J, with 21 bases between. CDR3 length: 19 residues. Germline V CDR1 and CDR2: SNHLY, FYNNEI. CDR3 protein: CASRRYGGLLSSYNSPLHF. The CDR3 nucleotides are TGTGCCAGCAGGCGCTATGGGGGCCTTTTGAGCTCCTATAATTCACCCCTCCACTTT.

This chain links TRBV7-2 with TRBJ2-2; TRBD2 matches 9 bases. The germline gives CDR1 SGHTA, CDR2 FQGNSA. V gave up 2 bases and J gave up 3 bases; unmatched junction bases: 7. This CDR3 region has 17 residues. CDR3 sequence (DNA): TGTGCCAGCAGCTTAAGGGCGGGAGGGGCGGACACCGGGGAGCTGTTTTTT. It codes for CASSLRAGGADTGELFF.

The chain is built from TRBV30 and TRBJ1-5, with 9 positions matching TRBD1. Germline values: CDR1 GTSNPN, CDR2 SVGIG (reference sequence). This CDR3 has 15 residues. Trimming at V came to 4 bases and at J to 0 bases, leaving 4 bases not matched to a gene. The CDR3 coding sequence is TGTGCCTGGAATCCGGGACAGGGTAGCAATCAGCCCCAGCATTTT. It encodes CAWNPGQGSNQPQHF.

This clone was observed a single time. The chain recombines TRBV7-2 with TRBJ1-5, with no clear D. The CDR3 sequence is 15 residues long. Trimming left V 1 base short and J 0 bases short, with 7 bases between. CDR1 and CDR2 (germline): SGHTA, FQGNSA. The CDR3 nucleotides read TGTGCCAGCAGCTTAGTAAGCGATAGCAATCAGCCCCAGCATTTT. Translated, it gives CASSLVSDSNQPQHF.

As DNA, the CDR3 is TGTGCCAGTAGTATGTACAGCGGGAGCACAGATACGCAGTATTTT. Amino acid sequence: CASSMYSGSTDTQYF. The genes are TRBV19 and TRBJ2-3; weak D call: TRBD2 (6 bases). This CDR3 region has 15 residues. Germline loops: CDR1 LNHDA, CDR2 SQIVND (reference sequence). Trimming pared 3 bases from V and 0 bases from J, leaving 10 bases between. Supplemented by reference TRBV19 and TRBJ2-3, the full variable domain reads DGGITQSPKYLFRKEGQNVTLSCEQNLNHDAMYWYRQDPGQGLRLIYYSQIVNDFQKGDIAEGYSVSREKKESFPLTVTSAQKNPTAFYLCASSMYSGSTDTQYFGPGTRLTVL.

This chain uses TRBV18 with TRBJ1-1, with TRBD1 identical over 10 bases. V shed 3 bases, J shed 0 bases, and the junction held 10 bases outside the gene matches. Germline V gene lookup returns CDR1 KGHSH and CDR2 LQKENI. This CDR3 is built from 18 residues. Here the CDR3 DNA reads TGTGCCAGCTCACCCTTTGTCCCGGGACAGGGGATGAACACTGAAGCTTTCTTT. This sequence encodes CASSPFVPGQGMNTEAFF.

CDR3: CASSLAASTDTQYF. The CDR3 coding sequence is TGCGCCAGCAGCTTAGCGGCTAGCACAGATACGCAGTATTTT. The chain is built from TRBV5-1 and TRBJ2-3; TRBD2 is a possible D gene (5 bases). Trimming stripped 2 bases from V and 0 bases from J, with 7 bases between. The CDR3 consists of 14 residues. Germline CDR1 and CDR2: SGHRS and YFSETQ.

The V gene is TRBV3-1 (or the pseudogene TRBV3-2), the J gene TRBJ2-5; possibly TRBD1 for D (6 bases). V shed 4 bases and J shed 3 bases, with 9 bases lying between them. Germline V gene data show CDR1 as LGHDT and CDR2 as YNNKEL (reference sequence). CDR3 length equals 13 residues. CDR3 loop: CASSRRTEETQYF. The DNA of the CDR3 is TGTGCCAGCAGCCGTAGGACAGAAGAGACCCAGTACTTC.

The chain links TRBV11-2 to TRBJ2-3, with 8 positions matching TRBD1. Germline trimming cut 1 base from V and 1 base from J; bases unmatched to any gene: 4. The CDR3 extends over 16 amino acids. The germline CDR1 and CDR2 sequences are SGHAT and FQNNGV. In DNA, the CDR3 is TGTGCCAGCAGCTTAGCCGTGGACAGGGGCACAGATACGCAGTATTTT. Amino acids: CASSLAVDRGTDTQYF.

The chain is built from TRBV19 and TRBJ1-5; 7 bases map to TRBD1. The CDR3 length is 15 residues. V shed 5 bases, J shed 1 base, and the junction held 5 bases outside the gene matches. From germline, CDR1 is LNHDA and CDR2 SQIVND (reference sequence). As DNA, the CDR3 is TGTGCCAGTAGTCCCGGACAGGTGAGCAATCAGCCCCAGCATTTT. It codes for CASSPGQVSNQPQHF.

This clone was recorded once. This chain's CDR3 is CASSFPGTGIYGYTF. CDR3 DNA: TGTGCCAGCAGTTTCCCCGGGACAGGGATCTATGGCTACACCTTC. The rearrangement uses TRBV6-5 and TRBJ1-2; TRBD1 agrees at 9 bases. The J segment lost 4 bases and the V segment lost 4 bases, leaving 7 bases of the junction unmatched. The CDR3 runs 15 residues. Germline values: CDR1 MNHEY, CDR2 SVGAGI.

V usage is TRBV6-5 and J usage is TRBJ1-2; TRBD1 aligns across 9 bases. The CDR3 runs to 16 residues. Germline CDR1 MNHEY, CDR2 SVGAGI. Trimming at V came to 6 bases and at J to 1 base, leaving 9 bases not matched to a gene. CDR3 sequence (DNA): TGTGCCAGCAGATACGACCCGGGACAGGGTAACTATGGCTACACCTTC. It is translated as CASRYDPGQGNYGYTF.